This entry lists 24 T cell receptor beta chains sequenced from one sample in a study of T cells in localized non-small cell lung cancer. Libraries were prepared by immunoSEQ multiplex PCR; TCRdb keeps only in-frame clonotypes and omits some of them. The sample yields around 25,000 clones, around 90% seen once. The sample was peripheral blood, taken before any cancer treatment. These receptors all come from a man aged 35 to 69 with stage I squamous cell lung carcinoma.

The V call is TRBV30, the J call TRBJ2-7; D remains unclear. V lost 2 bases and J lost 12, with 14 bases in between. The V gene's germline CDR1 is GTSNPN and CDR2 SVGIG (reference sequence). This CDR3 has 11 residues. CDR3 in DNA: TGTGCCTGGAGTACCCTCGGTGATCTGTACTTC. Protein: CAWSTLGDLYF.

For the CDR3, the DNA is TGCGCCAGCAGCCCGGGCAGGTGGTACTCTGGGGCCAACGTCCTGACTTTC. The encoded protein is CASSPGRWYSGANVLTF. The genes are TRBV4-3 and TRBJ2-6, with no clear D. The ends were cut back, 4 bases at V and 0 bases at J, with 13 bases in the middle. This CDR3 is built from 17 residues. Germline V CDR1 and CDR2: LGHNA, YSLEER.

The chain carries TRBV7-2 and TRBJ2-7; a weak D match, TRBD1 (6 bases). This CDR3 has 14 residues. Trimming stripped 8 bases from V and 2 bases from J, with 16 bases between. Per germline, CDR1 SGHTA and CDR2 FQGNSA. The CDR3 is CASGAPGHPYEQYF. The DNA for the CDR3 is TGTGCCAGCGGAGCCCCGGGACACCCCTACGAGCAGTACTTC.

The V gene is TRBV5-6, the J gene TRBJ2-7, with a possible D match to TRBD1 (5 bases). Germline CDR1 and CDR2: SGHDT and YYEEEE. CDR3 length: 14 residues. V dropped 0 bases and J dropped 2 bases, with 9 bases sitting between them. CDR3 in DNA: TGTGCCAGCAGCTTGGGACAGTACGCCTACGAGCAGTACTTC. It is translated as CASSLGQYAYEQYF.

CDR3 loop: CASSVPHGGFHGYTF. CDR3 nucleotide sequence: TGTGCCAGCAGCGTCCCCCATGGAGGGTTCCATGGCTACACCTTC. V and J are TRBV9 and TRBJ1-2, with unresolved D. The germline V gene has CDR1 SGDLS and CDR2 YYNGEE. The CDR3 is 15 residues long. The V end lost 2 bases, the J end lost 6 bases, and 17 bases lay between the germline ends.

The chain couples TRBV6-1 to TRBJ2-7; 8 bases map to TRBD1. The CDR3 length is 15 residues. CDR1 and CDR2 from the germline V gene are MNHNS and SASEGT. The CDR3 DNA is TGTTCAAGTCGCGCAGGGGGCGGGATGATTTACGAGCAGTACTTC. It yields the protein CSSRAGGGMIYEQYF.

The rearrangement links TRBV29-1 to TRBJ2-1; 10 positions agree with TRBD2. The CDR3 covers 15 residues. Germline values: CDR1 SQVTM, CDR2 ANQGSEA. Trimming took 4 bases from V and 3 from J; bases not matched to a gene: 6. CDR3 in DNA: TGCAGCGTTGTCCCTAGCGGGGGCCACTACAATGAGCAGTTCTTC. This sequence encodes CSVVPSGGHYNEQFF.

The J gene is TRBJ2-1, the V gene TRBV7-9, with TRBD2 matching 12 bases. The CDR3 has 15 amino acids. Germline V CDR1 and CDR2: SEHNR, FQNEAQ (reference sequence). Trimming at V came to 1 base and at J to 14 bases, leaving 9 bases not matched to a gene. CDR3 region: CASSLGASGGAVKFF. Written as DNA, the CDR3 is TGTGCCAGCAGCTTAGGGGCTAGCGGGGGGGCCGTGAAGTTCTTC.

The chain links TRBV19 to TRBJ1-1; D uncertain. The V end lost 3 bases, the J end lost 5 bases, and 7 bases lay between the germline ends. The germline CDR1 and CDR2 sequences are LNHDA and SQIVND (reference sequence). This CDR3 has 12 residues. The CDR3 here is CASSMGATEAFF. The CDR3 DNA follows: TGTGCCAGTAGTATGGGAGCTACTGAAGCTTTCTTT.

V is TRBV7-9 and J is TRBJ1-1; D is unclear. The CDR3 contains 15 residues. The germline V gene encodes CDR1 SEHNR and CDR2 FQNEAQ (reference sequence). V was clipped by 1 base and J by 0 bases, with 9 bases between them. This CDR3 is CASSLGVPLNTEAFF. The DNA for the CDR3 is TGTGCCAGCAGCTTAGGGGTACCTTTGAACACTGAAGCTTTCTTT.

The V gene is TRBV7-2, the J gene TRBJ2-5, with TRBD2 matching over 8 bases. The CDR3 covers 16 residues. Germline CDR1 reads SGHTA; CDR2 reads FQGNSA. The trim removed 1 base at V and 3 bases at J, leaving 7 bases unmatched. CDR3 in DNA: TGTGCCAGCAGCTTAGGAATCGGCGGGAGGAAAGAGACCCAGTACTTC. Translation gives CASSLGIGGRKETQYF.

This clone showed up just a few times. The CDR3 DNA follows: TGTGCCTGGAACGGCGAAAAAGGGGCCCAGTACTTC. This sequence encodes CAWNGEKGAQYF. This chain uses TRBV30 with TRBJ2-5; D is perhaps TRBD1 (5 bases). Germline V gene data show CDR1 as GTSNPN and CDR2 as SVGIG (reference sequence). CDR3 length equals 12 residues. Trimming cost V 4 bases and J 9 bases, with 15 bases left between them.

The chain recombines TRBV7-2 with TRBJ2-3, with no clear D. V gave up 4 bases and J gave up 2 bases, with 13 bases separating them. Per the germline V gene, CDR1 is SGHTA and CDR2 is FQGNSA. The CDR3 contains 15 residues. CDR3 sequence (DNA): TGTGCCAGCAGCTACAGCTCCGCTCCCACAGATACGCAGTATTTT. It encodes CASSYSSAPTDTQYF.

This chain links TRBV6-6 with TRBJ1-4; the D is unclear. The V gene's germline CDR1 is MNHNY and CDR2 SVGAGI (reference sequence). The CDR3 loop spans 13 amino acids. The V end was cut by 8 bases, the J end by 7 bases, with 14 bases between. In nucleotides, the CDR3 is TGTGCCAGCTCGCTGGGGTTGAGTGAAAAACTGTTTTTT. Amino acids: CASSLGLSEKLFF.

This chain links TRBV28 with TRBJ1-1; TRBD1 matches at 8 bases. J was trimmed by 5 bases and V by 5 bases; bases with no gene match: 7. The CDR3 is 14 residues long. Per germline, CDR1 MDHEN and CDR2 SYDVKM. The CDR3 nucleotides read TGTGCCAGCAGTCAGACAGGGGACCGGACTGAAGCTTTCTTT. It translates to CASSQTGDRTEAFF.

The chain is built from TRBV7-9 and TRBJ1-4, with D unresolved. CDR1 is SEHNR, CDR2 FQNEAQ, per germline (reference sequence). The CDR3 is 14 amino acids. With 5 bases removed from V and 1 base from J, the gap between germline ends came to 8 bases. CDR3 sequence (DNA): TGTGCCAGCAGCCCTCGGGGAACTAATGAAAAACTGTTTTTT. Residues: CASSPRGTNEKLFF.

The chain recombines TRBV2 with TRBJ2-4; 9 nucleotides align to TRBD1. Germline assignment: CDR1 SNHLY and CDR2 FYNNEI. This CDR3 region has 14 residues. Unmatched junction bases numbered 3, after V lost 2 bases and J lost 7 bases. The CDR3 nucleotides read TGTGCCAGCAGTGAACGGGACAGGGAGAACATTCAGTACTTC. It translates to CASSERDRENIQYF. Looking up the rest from reference TRBV2 and TRBJ2-4 gives the full variable domain: EPEVTQTPSHQVTQMGQEVILRCVPISNHLYFYWYRQILGQKVEFLVSFYNNEISEKSEIFDDQFSVERPDGSNFTLKIRSTKLEDSAMYFCASSERDRENIQYFGAGTRLSVL.

The chain has TRBV7-2 and TRBJ1-3; 7 nucleotides agree with TRBD1. Losses at the gene ends were 1 base for V and 4 bases for J; bases not matched to a gene: 10. CDR3 length: 17 residues. The germline gives CDR1 SGHTA, CDR2 FQGNSA. CDR3 nucleotides: TGTGCCAGCAGCTTAGTCTGGGGCAGGGGACAGGGAAACACCATATATTTT. This translates into CASSLVWGRGQGNTIYF.

The V and J genes are TRBV7-9 and TRBJ1-5, with D unresolved. The CDR3 consists of 16 residues. The ends were cut back, 3 bases at V and 1 base at J, with 13 bases in the middle. The V gene's germline CDR1 is SEHNR and CDR2 FQNEAQ (reference sequence). DNA of the CDR3: TGTGCCAGCAGCTTTGTTCGGCGAGTCAGCAATCAGCCCCAGCATTTT. Residues: CASSFVRRVSNQPQHF.

This clone was seen a single time. The chain carries TRBV29-1 and TRBJ1-3; D not resolved. Germline V lookup: CDR1 SQVTM, CDR2 ANQGSEA. Trimming pared 2 bases from V and 0 bases from J, leaving 14 bases between. CDR3 length equals 16 residues. This CDR3 reads CSVETPQDRSGNTIYF. The DNA of the CDR3 is TGCAGCGTTGAAACCCCCCAGGATCGCTCTGGAAACACCATATATTTT.

The V call is TRBV5-8, the J call TRBJ2-1, with 7 bases aligning to TRBD2. The CDR3 is made up of 15 amino acids. Germline V gene data show CDR1 as SGHTS and CDR2 as YDEGEE. The V gene end was trimmed by 3 bases and the J gene end by 6 bases; junction bases not matched to a gene: 9. The chain's CDR3 is CASSSLEAGTNEQFF. DNA of the CDR3: TGTGCCAGCAGCTCTCTAGAAGCGGGAACCAATGAGCAGTTCTTC.

The chain has TRBV5-1 and TRBJ1-3; D not certain. Trimming took 1 base from V and 0 from J, leaving 8 bases between them. The germline CDR1 and CDR2 sequences are SGHRS and YFSETQ. The CDR3 is 15 amino acids. Written as DNA, the CDR3 is TGCGCCAGCAGCTTGATGCCTGACTCTGGAAACACCATATATTTT. This gives the protein CASSLMPDSGNTIYF.

The rearrangement joins TRBV30 to TRBJ2-7, with 7 bases aligning to TRBD1. Trimming cost V 1 base and J 2 bases; bases outside gene matches: 8. The CDR3 spans 15 residues. Germline assignment: CDR1 GTSNPN and CDR2 SVGIG (reference sequence). CDR3: CAWSGYRDRAYEQYF. CDR3 nucleotides: TGTGCCTGGAGTGGATACCGGGACAGAGCCTACGAGCAGTACTTC.

CDR3 DNA sequence: TGCAGCGTTTACCCGACAGGGAGTTACGAGCAGTACTTC. Translation: CSVYPTGSYEQYF. The gene calls are TRBV29-1 and TRBJ2-7, with 7 positions matching TRBD1. Germline lookup yields CDR1 SQVTM and CDR2 ANQGSEA. V lost 5 bases and J lost 4; bases outside the gene matches: 8. The CDR3 length is 13 residues.